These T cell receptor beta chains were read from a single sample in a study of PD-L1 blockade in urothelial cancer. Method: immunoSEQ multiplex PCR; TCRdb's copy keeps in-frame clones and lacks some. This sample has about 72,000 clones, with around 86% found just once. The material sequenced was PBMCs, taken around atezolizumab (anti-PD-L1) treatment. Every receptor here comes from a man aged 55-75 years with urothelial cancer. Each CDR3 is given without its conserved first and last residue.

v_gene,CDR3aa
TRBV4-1,ASSQPWLPNQPQH
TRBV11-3,ASSLRQQGGETQY
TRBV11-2,ASSLDSRGNDRHGYT
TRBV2,ASSEAADMGEKLF
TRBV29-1,SVAEGALQF
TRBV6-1,ASSDLGRGGQPQH
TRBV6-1,ASGRQGWEQY
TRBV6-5,ASSYSGTGNYGYT
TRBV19,ASSLDRDWDFQPQH
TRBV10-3,AISEGQDRLSETQY
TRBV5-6,ASSLRGSYNSPLH
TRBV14,ASSQNTGAAYGYT
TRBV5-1,ASSRAGQETQY
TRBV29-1,SVGERINEKLF
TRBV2,ASSEAEGQAEAF
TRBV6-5,ASKQAYGYT
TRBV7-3,ASSLHRGRGFRQPQH
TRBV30,AWKFYTGEKLF
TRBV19,ASPWGRGRSNQPQH
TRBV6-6,ASRRSGGRYEQF
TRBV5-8,ASSPYSNQPQH
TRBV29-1,SVIETGADTQY
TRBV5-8,ASPKQGNQPQH
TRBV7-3,ASSSQLYEQY
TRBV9,ASSVGTSGSHEQF
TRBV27,ASSLPGQGNNEQY
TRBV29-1,SVARTGDEQY